Listed here are 23 T cell receptor beta chains from one sample, sequenced in a study of T-cell memory formation after mild COVID-19. MiXCR, run by TCRdb on the 5' RACE reads, gives a single entry per CDR3 protein. The sample contains about 560,000 distinct CDR3 sequences, roughly 18% of which appear only once. The sample was PBMCs or a T cell subset sorted from them (not recorded which). The receptors were gathered from an adult woman who had mild COVID-19 (a few samples of this study predate the infection). Cell type and time point are not known.

This clonotype was observed a handful of times. V usage is TRBV11-2 and J usage is TRBJ2-2, with D hard to call. The CDR3 spans 14 residues. From germline, CDR1 is SGHAT and CDR2 FQNNGV. The ends were cut back, 5 bases at V and 3 bases at J, with 10 bases in the middle. CDR3 DNA: TGTGCCAGCAGCCGCACAAGGGACACCGGGGAGCTGTTTTTT. It encodes CASSRTRDTGELFF. The complete variable domain, with remaining parts taken from reference TRBV11-2 and TRBJ2-2, reads EAGVAQSPRYKIIEKRQSVAFWCNPISGHATLYWYQQILGQGPKLLIQFQNNGVVDDSQLPKDRFSAERLKGVDSTLKIQPAKLEDSAVYLCASSRTRDTGELFFGEGSRLTVL.

This clonotype showed up just once. The genes are TRBV7-2 and TRBJ1-1; unclear D gene. Per the germline V gene, CDR1 is SGHTA and CDR2 is FQGNSA. Trimming cost V 2 bases and J 0 bases, with 7 bases left between them. The CDR3 is 14 amino acids. CDR3 nucleotide sequence: TGTGCCAGCAGCTTACAGATCATGAACACTGAAGCTTTCTTT. Translating it yields CASSLQIMNTEAFF.

There are a few counts of this clonotype. The V and J genes are TRBV4-1 and TRBJ1-1; no firm D call. V was trimmed by 5 bases and J by 5 bases, leaving 18 bases between them. Germline lookup yields CDR1 MGHRA and CDR2 YSYEKL. The CDR3 is 15 residues long. DNA for the CDR3: TGCGCCAGCAGCACCCGACCTGGGCGGGGAACTGAAGCTTTCTTT. Amino acids: CASSTRPGRGTEAFF.

This clonotype was counted between two and nine times. The V gene is TRBV24-1, the J gene TRBJ2-1, with 10 bases that match TRBD2. This CDR3 has 16 residues. Germline CDR1 and CDR2: KGHDR and SFDVKD. V was pared by 7 bases and J by 3 bases, with 8 bases of the junction left unmatched. The CDR3 DNA reads as TGTGCCACCAGCCTAGCGGGAGTAACCAACTACAATGAGCAGTTCTTC. It translates to CATSLAGVTNYNEQFF.

The V and J genes are TRBV18 and TRBJ2-7; TRBD2 might be the D (6 bases). CDR1 and CDR2 (germline): KGHSH, LQKENI. Trimming removed 3 bases from V and 6 bases from J, with 15 bases in between. The CDR3 is 14 amino acids. CDR3 bases: TGTGCCAGCTCACCCTCGGAGGGGTTGGGCGAGCAGTACTTC. It specifies CASSPSEGLGEQYF.

This clonotype has a handful of counts. The chain recombines TRBV5-1 with TRBJ2-4; D is uncertain. This CDR3 comprises 13 residues. Trimming left V 3 bases short and J 0 bases short, with 4 bases between. Germline CDR1 reads SGHRS; CDR2 reads YFSETQ. Here the CDR3 DNA reads TGCGCCAGCAGCTCGACAGCCAAAAACATTCAGTACTTC. Translating it yields CASSSTAKNIQYF.

This chain links TRBV12-3 or TRBV12-4 with TRBJ2-5; 12 bases fit TRBD2. This CDR3 is built from 14 residues. Trimming cost V 4 bases and J 9 bases; bases outside gene matches: 6. CDR3 nucleotide sequence: TGTGCCAGCAGTTCGAGTTCTAGCGGGGGGGCCCAGTACTTC. Translation: CASSSSSSGGAQYF.

This clonotype showed up just a few times. V usage is TRBV12-3 or TRBV12-4 and J usage is TRBJ2-7; either TRBD1 or TRBD2 may fit D (5 bases each). V lost 0 bases, J lost 4 bases, and 13 bases lay in between. This CDR3 comprises 15 residues. CDR3 loop: CASSLAGTLMYEQYF. In DNA form, the CDR3 reads TGTGCCAGCAGTTTAGCCGGGACCCTAATGTACGAGCAGTACTTC.

J is TRBJ2-7 and V is TRBV4-1, with a possible D match to TRBD1 (6 bases). Germline V gene sequence: CDR1 MGHRA, CDR2 YSYEKL. V dropped 0 bases and J dropped 6 bases, with 12 bases sitting between them. This CDR3 comprises 14 residues. CDR3 in DNA: TGCGCCAGCAGCCAAGAGGCCAGGGGTTCCGAGCAGTACTTC. Protein product: CASSQEARGSEQYF.

The chain recombines TRBV7-9 with TRBJ2-3, with 10 bases identical to TRBD2. CDR3 size: 19 residues. The germline V gene has CDR1 SEHNR and CDR2 FQNEAQ (reference sequence). Germline trimming cut 4 bases from V and 0 bases from J; bases unmatched to any gene: 13. The CDR3 DNA reads as TGTGCCAGCAGCTCCACCCTGAGGACTAGCGGATCTAGCACAGATACGCAGTATTTT. Protein sequence: CASSSTLRTSGSSTDTQYF.

The V and J genes are TRBV3-1 and TRBJ2-1; D tentatively reads TRBD1 or TRBD2 (5 bases each). CDR3 length: 15 amino acids. V was pared by 4 bases and J by 0 bases, with 10 bases between. CDR1 is LGHDT and CDR2 is YNNKEL in the germline V gene (reference sequence). CDR3 coding DNA: TGTGCCAGCAGCCGACAGCGGAACTCCTACAATGAGCAGTTCTTC. Its translation is CASSRQRNSYNEQFF.

This chain connects TRBV7-2 to TRBJ1-1, with 7 bases matching TRBD1. V shed 5 bases and J 3 bases; nucleotides not matched to a gene: 12. Per germline, CDR1 SGHTA and CDR2 FQGNSA. This CDR3 comprises 16 residues. CDR3: CASSGTGALLHTEAFF. CDR3 nucleotides: TGTGCCAGCAGCGGCACAGGGGCCTTACTCCACACTGAAGCTTTCTTT.

This clonotype was counted a single time. This could be a read error, since a much larger clone is one nucleotide away. The J gene is TRBJ2-7, the V gene TRBV4-3, with D perhaps matching TRBD1 or TRBD2 (7 bases each). In germline, CDR1 is LGHNA, CDR2 YSLEER. The CDR3 is 14 residues long. CDR3 sequence: CASSRGGDSYGQYF. CDR3 bases: TGCGCCAGCAGCCGTGGGGGGGACAGCTACGGGCAGTACTTC.

This clonotype came up many times. The J gene is TRBJ2-7, the V gene TRBV27, with TRBD1 identical over 12 bases. This CDR3 contains 16 residues. Trimming at V came to 10 bases and at J to 6 bases, leaving 16 bases not matched to a gene. The V gene's germline CDR1 is MNHEY and CDR2 SMNVEV (reference sequence). The CDR3 sequence is CAIRRSGTGGLREQYF. CDR3 sequence (DNA): TGTGCCATCCGACGTAGCGGGACAGGGGGCTTGCGCGAGCAGTACTTC.

The V call is TRBV20-1, the J call TRBJ1-1; 7 bases fit TRBD1. This CDR3 is built from 14 residues. CDR1 DFQATT and CDR2 SNEGSKA come from the germline V gene (reference sequence). Trimming cost V 6 bases and J 2 bases; bases outside gene matches: 9. The CDR3 spells CSASRGSTNTEAFF. The DNA for the CDR3 is TGCAGTGCGAGCAGGGGGTCCACAAACACTGAAGCTTTCTTT.

V is TRBV27 and J is TRBJ1-5; possible D gene TRBD1, 6 bases. Per the germline V gene, CDR1 is MNHEY and CDR2 is SMNVEV (reference sequence). Trimming shortened V by 4 bases and J by 4 bases, and 11 bases separated the two germline ends. This CDR3 comprises 14 residues. The CDR3 is CASSSDRPNQPQHF. The CDR3 nucleotides are TGTGCCAGCAGTTCCGACAGGCCGAATCAGCCCCAGCATTTT.

This clonotype was seen only a few times. The rearrangement joins TRBV4-2 to TRBJ1-1; 7 bases are shared with TRBD1. The length of the CDR3 is 15 residues. The germline V gene encodes CDR1 LGHNA and CDR2 YNFKEQ. The junction had 2 bases not matched to a gene; V was cut back by 0 bases and J by 1 base. The CDR3 nucleotides read TGTGCCAGCAGCCAAGATCGGGACAGGAACACTGAAGCTTTCTTT. This codes for CASSQDRDRNTEAFF.

In its sample, this clonotype was seen a few times. The chain uses TRBV7-9 and TRBJ2-3, with a possible D match to TRBD2 (5 bases). This CDR3 is 16 amino acids long. The germline V gene encodes CDR1 SEHNR and CDR2 FQNEAQ (reference sequence). V shed 6 bases and J shed 3 bases, with 19 bases lying between them. Here the CDR3 reads CASRRNGLSSTDTQYF. Here the CDR3 DNA reads TGTGCCAGCAGAAGGAATGGACTCTCATCAACAGATACGCAGTATTTT.

The chain uses TRBV7-3 and TRBJ2-7; D gene uncertain. From germline, CDR1 is SGHTA and CDR2 FQGTGA. Trimming left V 6 bases short and J 5 bases short, with 14 bases between. The CDR3 length is 13 residues. The CDR3 region is CASSPGPNNEQYF. In nucleotides, the CDR3 is TGTGCCAGCAGTCCTGGGCCGAACAACGAGCAGTACTTC. Drawing the rest from reference TRBV7-3 and TRBJ2-7, the complete variable domain is GAGVSQTPSNKVTEKGKYVELRCDPISGHTALYWYRQSLGQGPEFLIYFQGTGAADDSGLPNDRFFAVRPEGSVSTLKIQRTERGDSAVYLCASSPGPNNEQYFGPGTRLTVT.

This clonotype was observed at least ten times. The chain couples TRBV5-4 to TRBJ2-5; no clear D gene. The V gene lost 5 bases and the J gene lost 1 base, with 12 bases spanning the gap. Looked up from germline, CDR1 is SGHNT and CDR2 is YYREEE (reference sequence). This CDR3 region has 14 residues. The CDR3 loop reads CASSPASIQETQYF. CDR3 DNA: TGTGCCAGCAGTCCTGCTTCCATCCAAGAGACCCAGTACTTC.

This clonotype was found a few times. The V call is TRBV11-2, the J call TRBJ2-2; D is ambiguous. The germline V gene has CDR1 SGHAT and CDR2 FQNNGV. V was shortened by 1 base and J by 6 bases, with 9 bases between the two germline ends. The CDR3 extends over 14 amino acids. The CDR3 loop is CASSLGREAGELFF. The DNA for the CDR3 is TGTGCCAGCAGCTTAGGGAGAGAGGCCGGGGAGCTGTTTTTT. The variable domain in full, completed from reference TRBV11-2 and TRBJ2-2, reads EAGVAQSPRYKIIEKRQSVAFWCNPISGHATLYWYQQILGQGPKLLIQFQNNGVVDDSQLPKDRFSAERLKGVDSTLKIQPAKLEDSAVYLCASSLGREAGELFFGEGSRLTVL.

This clonotype was picked up many times. The genes are TRBV20-1 and TRBJ2-7; unclear D gene. Germline V lookup: CDR1 DFQATT, CDR2 SNEGSKA (reference sequence). The CDR3 is made up of 16 amino acids. V lost 1 base and J lost 0, with 16 bases in between. The CDR3 spells CSARGGGVSPSYEQYF. The CDR3, as DNA: TGCAGTGCTAGAGGGGGTGGGGTCTCTCCCTCCTACGAGCAGTACTTC.

This clonotype was counted a few times. The chain has TRBV6-2 or TRBV6-3 and TRBJ1-1, with D tentatively TRBD1 (6 bases). The ends were cut back, 4 bases at V and 2 bases at J, with 20 bases in the middle. The germline gives CDR1 MNHEY, CDR2 SVGEGT. The CDR3 is 17 residues long. Written as DNA, the CDR3 is TGTGCCAGCAGTTTCATAGCAGGGGATCGTGCTAACACTGAAGCTTTCTTT. Its translation is CASSFIAGDRANTEAFF.